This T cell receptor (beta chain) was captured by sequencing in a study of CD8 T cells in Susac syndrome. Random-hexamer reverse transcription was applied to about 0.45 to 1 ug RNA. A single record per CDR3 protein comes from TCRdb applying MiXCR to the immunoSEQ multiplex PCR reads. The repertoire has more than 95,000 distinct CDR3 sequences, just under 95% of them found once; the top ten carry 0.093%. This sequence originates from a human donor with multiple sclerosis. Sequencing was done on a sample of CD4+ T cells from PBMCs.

The CDR3 loop reads CASSFGNPGTEAFF. CDR3 nucleotides: TGTGCCAGCAGTTTCGGCAACCCGGGGACTGAAGCTTTCTTT. This chain links TRBV7-9 with TRBJ1-1; D is unresolved. Germline CDR1 reads SEHNR; CDR2 reads FQNEAQ (reference sequence). V dropped 6 bases and J dropped 5 bases, with 16 bases sitting between them. This CDR3 region has 14 residues.